Shown below are 18 T cell receptor beta chains from a single sample sequenced in a study of glioma-infiltrating T cells. Using RNA template, CDR3s of TCR alpha and beta were amplified with iRepertoire arm-PCR. TCRdb ran MiXCR on the multiplex PCR reads and lists one entry per CDR3 protein. The sample carries around 350,000 distinct CDR3 sequences, 41% recorded once. Sequencing was carried out using glioma tissue, nonneoplastic brain tissue, or PBMCs (not recorded which). These receptors were taken from a human donor with low-grade glioma or glioblastoma, undergoing nonglioma brain surgery, or in good health (not recorded which).

V is TRBV2 and J is TRBJ1-2; no clear D. The CDR3 covers 13 residues. V lost 7 bases, J lost 4 bases, and 13 bases lay in between. CDR1 and CDR2 from the germline V gene are SNHLY and FYNNEI. CDR3 bases: TGTGCCAGCATAACTACTGGAAGCTATGGCTACACCTTC. Translating it yields CASITTGSYGYTF.

This clonotype was observed a single time. Relative to the germline gene, one junction end is altered; a read error may explain this. The rearrangement links TRBV28 to TRBJ1-1, with D possibly matching TRBD1 (6 bases). In germline, CDR1 is MDHEN, CDR2 SYDVKM. CDR3 length: 14 residues. CDR3 loop: CASRQGMLSTEAFF. CDR3 in DNA: TGTGCCAGCAGGCAGGGGATGCTGAGCACTGAAGCCTTCTTT.

The chain has TRBV7-2 and TRBJ1-2; D may be TRBD1 (5 bases). Germline V gene sequence: CDR1 SGHTA, CDR2 FQGNSA. Trimming pared 2 bases from V and 9 bases from J, leaving 13 bases between. CDR3 length: 13 amino acids. In DNA form, the CDR3 reads TGTGCCAGCAGCTTAATCAGAGGGGATAGCTACACCTTC. This codes for CASSLIRGDSYTF.

To note about this clonotype: Mismatch with germline at one junction end may stem from a read error. The rearrangement joins TRBV4-1 to TRBJ1-5, with D unresolved. The CDR3 has 16 residues. Germline V gene data show CDR1 as MGHRA and CDR2 as YSYEKL. As DNA, the CDR3 is TGCGCTAGCAGCCAAGATAGCTACGTAGGGAATCAGCCCCAGCATTTT. Amino acids: CASSQDSYVGNQPQHF.

This clonotype was counted many times. The chain uses TRBV20-1 and TRBJ2-3; 8 positions match TRBD2. V lost 0 bases, J lost 6 bases, and 5 bases stayed unmatched. CDR3 length: 14 residues. From germline, CDR1 is DFQATT and CDR2 SNEGSKA (reference sequence). The CDR3 region is CSAREAGEVDTQYF. Here the CDR3 DNA reads TGCAGTGCTAGAGAAGCGGGAGAGGTTGATACGCAGTATTTT.

The chain joins TRBV7-3 to TRBJ1-2; D gene unclear. From germline, CDR1 is SGHTA and CDR2 FQGTGA. Trimming pared 2 bases from V and 9 bases from J, leaving 16 bases between. The CDR3 is made up of 14 amino acids. The CDR3 sequence is CASSLFVGDNRYTF. The DNA for the CDR3 is TGTGCCAGCAGCTTATTCGTTGGGGATAATCGCTACACCTTC.

The sample holds a few counts of this clonotype. The J gene is TRBJ1-2, the V gene TRBV28; TRBD1 matches 8 bases. The CDR3 extends over 17 amino acids. Trimming took 8 bases from V and 7 from J; bases not matched to a gene: 21. Germline-derived CDR1 and CDR2 are MDHEN and SYDVKM. CDR3 coding DNA: TGTGCCAGCTTTGACAGGGGAGGGGGTCGGAGCAAGGGTGGCTACACCTTC. Its protein is CASFDRGGGRSKGGYTF.

This clonotype was seen at least ten times. The chain is built from TRBV15 and TRBJ1-2; D remains ambiguous. Per germline, CDR1 LNHNV and CDR2 YYDKDF (reference sequence). The CDR3 is 15 residues long. The V gene lost 5 bases and the J gene lost 4 bases, with 17 bases spanning the gap. In DNA, the CDR3 is TGTGCCACCAGCCCGATCACGGGGAATGGCTATGGCTACACCTTC. Protein sequence: CATSPITGNGYGYTF.

The genes are TRBV20-1 and TRBJ2-1; D unresolved. The CDR3 extends over 13 amino acids. V was shortened by 3 bases and J by 0 bases, with 6 bases between the two germline ends. The V gene's germline CDR1 is DFQATT and CDR2 SNEGSKA (reference sequence). In nucleotides, the CDR3 is TGCAGTGCTAGCCCCCTCTCCTACAATGAGCAGTTCTTC. Its translation is CSASPLSYNEQFF.

The chain uses TRBV6-2 or TRBV6-3 and TRBJ2-7; TRBD2 matches at 9 bases. CDR3 length: 16 residues. V lost 4 bases to trimming and J lost 3 bases; unmatched junction nucleotides: 10. CDR1 is MNHEY and CDR2 is SVGEGT in the germline V gene. The CDR3 sequence is CASSLPLAGSDYEQYF. In nucleotides, the CDR3 is TGTGCCAGCAGTTTACCCCTAGCGGGGTCCGACTACGAGCAGTACTTC.

This rearrangement joins TRBV20-1 to TRBJ1-2; D might be TRBD1 (5 bases). Germline CDR1 DFQATT, CDR2 SNEGSKA (reference sequence). V was trimmed by 3 bases and J by 4 bases, leaving 18 bases between them. The CDR3 sequence is 15 residues long. CDR3: CSASPTDPSPYGYTF. Here the CDR3 DNA reads TGCAGTGCTAGTCCGACAGATCCGAGTCCCTATGGCTACACCTTC.

This clonotype was observed at least ten times. The CDR3 DNA sequence: TGTGCCAGCAGTTTCGCAGGGGAACATAGCAATCAGCCCCAGCATTTT. This encodes CASSFAGEHSNQPQHF. The chain combines TRBV27 with TRBJ1-5, with D perhaps matching TRBD1 (6 bases). Germline lookup yields CDR1 MNHEY and CDR2 SMNVEV (reference sequence). Trimming cost V 3 bases and J 0 bases, with 12 bases left between them. The CDR3 runs to 16 residues.

This clonotype has a count of ten or more. The chain couples TRBV6-2 or TRBV6-3 to TRBJ2-3; TRBD2 is a possible D gene (5 bases). The CDR3 totals 11 residues. The V and J ends lost 10 bases and 4 bases respectively, with 9 bases between them. Germline V gene data show CDR1 as MNHEY and CDR2 as SVGEGT. The CDR3 loop reads CAKGAADTQYF. DNA of the CDR3: TGTGCCAAGGGAGCGGCAGATACGCAGTATTTT.

This chain joins TRBV20-1 and TRBJ2-7, with 10 bases lining up with TRBD2. V dropped 2 bases and J dropped 3; count of bases not matched to a gene: 4. The germline CDR1 and CDR2 sequences are DFQATT and SNEGSKA (reference sequence). The CDR3 spans 14 residues. The CDR3 DNA is TGCAGTGCTAGATGGCTAGCGGGGGTCTACGAGCAGTACTTC. Amino acids: CSARWLAGVYEQYF.

This sequence joins TRBV5-6 and TRBJ2-1; D gene ambiguous. CDR3 size: 13 residues. V was shortened by 1 base and J by 8 bases, with 10 bases between the two germline ends. Germline V gene data show CDR1 as SGHDT and CDR2 as YYEEEE. The CDR3 loop is CASSLKPNDEQFF. The CDR3, as DNA: TGTGCCAGCAGCTTGAAGCCGAACGATGAGCAGTTCTTC. The full variable domain, completed using reference TRBV5-6 and TRBJ2-1, is DAGVTQSPTHLIKTRGQQVTLRCSPKSGHDTVSWYQQALGQGPQFIFQYYEEEERQRGNFPDRFSGHQFPNYSSELNVNALLLGDSALYLCASSLKPNDEQFFGPGTRLTVL.

This clonotype has a count of ten or more. The CDR3 loop reads CASSLVLAGTDTQYF. CDR3 nucleotides: TGTGCCAGCAGTTTAGTACTAGCGGGCACAGATACGCAGTATTTT. This sequence joins TRBV27 and TRBJ2-3; 8 bases map to TRBD2. CDR3 size: 15 residues. J lost 1 base, V lost 2 bases, and 2 bases had no gene match. Germline CDR1 and CDR2: MNHEY and SMNVEV (reference sequence).

In regard to this clonotype: A read error is possible here, since a much larger clone lies one base away. This chain connects TRBV7-2 to TRBJ2-7, with D tentatively TRBD2 (5 bases). Trimming took off 5 bases at V and 1 base at J, with 9 bases between the two ends. Germline V gene data show CDR1 as SGHTA and CDR2 as FQGNSA. The CDR3 sequence is 13 residues long. CDR3: CASSDGVSYEQYF. The CDR3 nucleotides are TGTGCCAGCAGCGACGGGGTTTCCTACGAGCAGTACTTC.

CDR3 coding DNA: TGCAGTGCTCTACTAGATTTAAACAATGAGCAGTTCTTC. This codes for CSALLDLNNEQFF. The rearrangement uses TRBV20-1 and TRBJ2-1; D may be TRBD2 (5 bases). CDR1 and CDR2 (germline): DFQATT, SNEGSKA (reference sequence). V gave up 5 bases and J gave up 5 bases, with 13 bases separating them. The length of the CDR3 is 13 residues.